The clone carrying this TCR beta chain was detected a few times. Its antigen is unknown. The entry originates in a study of regulatory T cells in long-lasting Graves disease. Study outcomes and limitations: Lower TCR diversity characterized persistent Graves' patients relative to newly diagnosed patients.

This CDR3 contains 13 residues. The germline V gene encodes CDR1 SGHTA and CDR2 FQGNSA. Trimming stripped 5 bases from V and 7 bases from J, with 12 bases between. Combining iRepertoire HTBI primers with Arm-PCR of CDR3 regions, the authors built TCR beta libraries. TCRdb reprocessed the multiplex PCR reads with MiXCR, giving one entry per CDR3 protein. The table includes a few hundred thousand distinct CDR3 sequences, around 15% detected once. Stated time point: newly diagnosed GD, antithyroid drugs for less than 3 months. From PBMCs, RNA was extracted and then used to make the TCR library. Collection of peripheral blood (roughly 9.7 milliliters) was done using EDTA tubes. This same sample was also taken into another study, of T cells in Graves' hyperthyroidism and ophthalmopathy. That paper notes: Graves' hyperthyroidism without ophthalmopathy progression within 18 months was termed stable. When the TCR CDR3 underwent first-round RT-PCR, the HTBI primer set was used.

The chain recombines TRBV7-2 with TRBJ1-3; D is ambiguous. The source is a man aged 35-49 years with Graves disease. The sample here was peripheral blood mononuclear cells (PBMCs), taken at new diagnosis, from a patient treated with antithyroid drugs. Written as DNA, the CDR3 is TGTGCCAGCAGCGCTACCGGCGGGAACACCATATATTTT. Translating gives CASSATGGNTIYF.